This T cell receptor (beta chain) derives from a study of blood T cell repertoires in COVID-19. This CDR3 comprises 14 residues. V was trimmed by 3 bases and J by 2 bases, leaving 10 bases between them. Germline assignment: CDR1 MDHEN and CDR2 SYDVKM. Original processing notes: Amplified reference gene primers provided the basis for estimating nucleated cell counts. Assay used: immunoSEQ multiplex PCR; TCRdb lists only in-frame clones, some missing. V and J calls plus clone size are reproduced from that table; the DNA served to infer D and trimming. The sample lists about 68,000 clones; approximately 90% were seen once.

V usage is TRBV28 and J usage is TRBJ1-1; TRBD1 might be the D (5 bases). The clonotype originates from a young man with acute or convalescent COVID-19. The sequencing input was peripheral blood. Here the CDR3 DNA reads TGTGCCAGCAGTTTGACAGCACCCAACACTGAAGCTTTCTTT. Amino acid sequence: CASSLTAPNTEAFF.